This paragraph reports one T cell receptor beta chain. This entry is derived from a study of T-cell reconstitution after alpha-beta-depleted transplantation in children. V gave up 4 bases and J gave up 6 bases, with 13 bases separating them. Germline V lookup: CDR1 SGHRS, CDR2 YFSETQ. This CDR3 is built from 14 residues. Using unique molecular identifiers, the investigators prepared the TCRbeta library. TCRdb passed the PCR reads through MiXCR, listing each CDR3 protein once. Seen here are roughly 610,000 distinct CDR3 sequences, roughly a tenth observed once, and the top ten hold 4%. This specimen was PBMCs from the stem cell graft donor, taken from the stem cell graft. The sequence was collected from a human donor who donated a stem cell graft to a child with acute myeloid leukemia. The chain has TRBV5-1 and TRBJ1-4; D remains unclear. CDR3 residues: CASSRSGEYEKLFF. CDR3 sequence (DNA): TGCGCCAGCAGCCGGAGCGGAGAATATGAAAAACTGTTTTTT.